Listed here are 22 T cell receptor beta chains from one sample, sequenced in a study of cytomegalovirus exposure and HLA in healthy donors. Researchers ran the PCR with 60 Vbeta and 13 Jbeta primers. Clones were sequenced by immunoSEQ multiplex PCR, and TCRdb holds only the in-frame ones, with some missing. The sample includes 100,000 to 150,000 clones, under 80% of them seen just once. Sequenced input: PBMCs. The receptors stem from a man in his sixties in good health and CMV-seropositive.

This clone has just a few counts. The chain is built from TRBV14 and TRBJ2-7, with 8 bases matching TRBD1. V lost 3 bases, J lost 5 bases, and 6 bases stayed unmatched. The CDR3 covers 14 residues. Per the germline V gene, CDR1 is SGHDN and CDR2 is FVKESK. CDR3 protein: CASSQYPDRDEQYF. The CDR3 DNA reads TGTGCCAGCAGCCAGTATCCGGACAGGGACGAGCAGTACTTC.

The V and J genes are TRBV29-1 and TRBJ2-5; 7 positions match TRBD2. Unmatched junction bases numbered 8, after V lost 5 bases and J lost 5 bases. This CDR3 is 13 amino acids long. Germline-derived CDR1 and CDR2 are SQVTM and ANQGSEA. Here the CDR3 DNA reads TGCAGCGTTTTGGGGGGGATTATGGAGACCCAGTACTTC. Its protein product is CSVLGGIMETQYF. Variable domain in full (rest from reference TRBV29-1 and TRBJ2-5): SAVISQKPSRDICQRGTSLTIQCQVDSQVTMMFWYRQQPGQSLTLIATANQGSEATYESGFVIDKFPISRPNLTFSTLTVSNMSPEDSSIYLCSVLGGIMETQYFGPGTRLLVL.

The chain carries TRBV27 and TRBJ2-3, with 8 bases lining up with TRBD2. The CDR3 extends over 14 amino acids. J lost 1 base, V lost 8 bases, and 5 bases had no gene match. The germline CDR1 and CDR2 sequences are MNHEY and SMNVEV (reference sequence). CDR3 sequence: CASFSTSGTDTQYF. CDR3 DNA sequence: TGTGCCAGCTTCTCGACTAGCGGCACAGATACGCAGTATTTT.

This chain joins TRBV5-6 and TRBJ2-7; D is unresolved. Trimming stripped 1 base from V and 2 bases from J, with 10 bases between. There are 14 residues in the CDR3. CDR1 and CDR2 from the germline V gene are SGHDT and YYEEEE. CDR3 sequence (DNA): TGTGCCAGCAGCTTGCCGCAGGAAACCTACGAGCAGTACTTC. Its protein is CASSLPQETYEQYF.

This clone was counted a single time. V usage is TRBV15 and J usage is TRBJ1-5, with D perhaps matching TRBD1 (5 bases). The CDR3 sequence is 17 residues long. CDR1 is LNHNV and CDR2 is YYDKDF in the germline V gene (reference sequence). Trimming took off 5 bases at V and 1 base at J, with 18 bases between the two ends. Here the CDR3 reads CATSPRAGDSSNQPQHF. For the CDR3, the DNA is TGTGCCACCAGCCCTAGAGCGGGGGACTCGAGCAATCAGCCCCAGCATTTT.

The chain is built from TRBV6-5 and TRBJ1-4; tentatively, D is TRBD1 (5 bases). V was pared by 5 bases and J by 0 bases, with 10 bases between. Germline values: CDR1 MNHEY, CDR2 SVGAGI. This CDR3 is 15 amino acids long. The CDR3 nucleotides are TGTGCCAGCAGTCAGACAGCTGCAACTAATGAAAAACTGTTTTTT. Amino acid sequence: CASSQTAATNEKLFF.

V gene TRBV18 combines with J gene TRBJ1-1; 9 nucleotides match TRBD1. Looked up from germline, CDR1 is KGHSH and CDR2 is LQKENI. V shed 3 bases and J 4 bases; nucleotides not matched to a gene: 9. The CDR3 is 16 residues long. The DNA of the CDR3 is TGTGCCAGCTCACCGTTCGAAGGACAGGGGCGCACTGAAGCTTTCTTT. Translation: CASSPFEGQGRTEAFF.

This rearrangement joins TRBV4-1 to TRBJ1-2; 9 bases map to TRBD1. This CDR3 is 17 amino acids long. The V gene's germline CDR1 is MGHRA and CDR2 YSYEKL. Trimming took 1 base from V and 5 from J; bases not matched to a gene: 11. CDR3 DNA: TGCGCCAGCAGCCAAGTTAATGGACAGGGGATTTTATATGGCTACACCTTC. Translating gives CASSQVNGQGILYGYTF.

The rearrangement uses TRBV5-1 and TRBJ2-1; 10 bases agree with TRBD2. The CDR3 runs to 16 residues. Trimming cost V 4 bases and J 4 bases; bases outside gene matches: 8. Germline V gene lookup returns CDR1 SGHRS and CDR2 YFSETQ. CDR3 sequence (DNA): TGCGCCAGCAGCCGGAAGAGCGGGAGGGATTACAATGAGCAGTTCTTC. The encoded protein is CASSRKSGRDYNEQFF.

The V call is TRBV5-6, the J call TRBJ2-3; 7 bases align to TRBD2. Unmatched junction bases numbered 4, after V lost 2 bases and J lost 1 base. The CDR3 has 15 amino acids. The germline gives CDR1 SGHDT, CDR2 YYEEEE. In DNA, the CDR3 is TGTGCCAGCAGCTTAGGACTAGTCGGCACAGATACGCAGTATTTT. Translated, it gives CASSLGLVGTDTQYF.

The gene calls are TRBV30 and TRBJ1-4; TRBD1 matches 12 bases. Germline V CDR1 and CDR2: GTSNPN, SVGIG (reference sequence). The CDR3 loop spans 15 amino acids. J lost 2 bases, V lost 3 bases, and 1 base had no gene match. The CDR3 sequence: CAWRGQGATNEKLFF. The CDR3 coding sequence is TGTGCCTGGAGGGGACAGGGGGCTACTAATGAAAAACTGTTTTTT. Together with reference TRBV30 and TRBJ1-4, the CDR3 gives the full variable domain: SQTIHQWPATLVQPVGSPLSLECTVEGTSNPNLYWYRQAAGRGLQLLFYSVGIGQISSEVPQNLSASRPQDRQFILSSKKLLLSDSGFYLCAWRGQGATNEKLFFGSGTQLSVL.

The rearrangement joins TRBV9 to TRBJ2-2; the D is unclear. With 3 bases removed from V and 4 bases from J, the gap between germline ends came to 16 bases. The CDR3 sequence is 16 residues long. Germline V gene lookup returns CDR1 SGDLS and CDR2 YYNGEE. This CDR3 reads CASSASPAVGTGELFF. CDR3 bases: TGTGCCAGCAGCGCCTCCCCCGCGGTGGGCACCGGGGAGCTGTTTTTT.

This clone was picked up a small number of times. The chain combines TRBV5-4 with TRBJ1-5; D perhaps matches TRBD1 (5 bases). CDR1 and CDR2 from the germline V gene are SGHNT and YYREEE (reference sequence). This CDR3 is built from 15 residues. V was shortened by 3 bases and J by 3 bases, with 13 bases between the two germline ends. CDR3 sequence reads: CASSSGQGDNQPQHF. CDR3 nucleotides: TGTGCCAGCAGCTCAGGGCAGGGCGACAATCAGCCCCAGCATTTT.

The chain uses TRBV11-2 and TRBJ2-5; D possibly corresponds to TRBD2 (6 bases). The germline V and J ends were trimmed by 2 bases and 2 bases, with 12 bases remaining between them. This CDR3 is built from 15 residues. Germline V gene lookup returns CDR1 SGHAT and CDR2 FQNNGV. The CDR3 loop reads CASSLTSGEQETQYF. The CDR3 DNA follows: TGTGCCAGCAGCTTAACGTCGGGGGAGCAAGAGACCCAGTACTTC.

Notes on this clone: One end of the junction fails to match germline, which may point to a read error. J is TRBJ2-7 and V is TRBV7-9; D not resolved. Germline loops: CDR1 SEHNR, CDR2 FQNEAQ (reference sequence). This CDR3 contains 11 residues. The CDR3 loop reads CSSSSTYEQYF. CDR3 DNA: TGTTCCAGCAGCTCTACCTACGAGCAGTACTTC.

The chain carries TRBV2 and TRBJ1-3, with 9 bases aligning to TRBD1. Losses at the gene ends were 5 bases for V and 0 bases for J; bases not matched to a gene: 5. This CDR3 is 16 amino acids long. From germline, CDR1 is SNHLY and CDR2 FYNNEI. CDR3 in amino acids: CASSSGQGLSGNTIYF. The CDR3 DNA follows: TGTGCCAGCAGTTCAGGACAGGGGCTCTCTGGAAACACCATATATTTT.

The genes are TRBV9 and TRBJ1-2; 9 nucleotides match TRBD1. The V segment lost 3 bases and the J segment 2 bases; nucleotides outside the gene matches: 5. Germline values: CDR1 SGDLS, CDR2 YYNGEE. The CDR3 contains 15 residues. CDR3 nucleotide sequence: TGTGCCAGCAGCGCTGGGACAGGGTCGAACTATGGCTACACCTTC. Its protein is CASSAGTGSNYGYTF.

The chain uses TRBV2 and TRBJ2-1; D is possibly TRBD1 (5 bases). Trimming took 7 bases from V and 9 from J, leaving 13 bases between them. Germline-derived CDR1 and CDR2 are SNHLY and FYNNEI. The CDR3 extends over 12 amino acids. CDR3 residues: CASTRTTGEQFF. The CDR3, as DNA: TGTGCCAGCACCCGGACAACCGGTGAGCAGTTCTTC.

V is TRBV19 and J is TRBJ1-5, with D maybe TRBD1 (6 bases). Germline values: CDR1 LNHDA, CDR2 SQIVND (reference sequence). The CDR3 sequence is 14 residues long. The ends were cut back, 7 bases at V and 1 base at J, with 11 bases in the middle. Here the CDR3 reads CASTPDRSNQPQHF. CDR3 in DNA: TGTGCCAGTACTCCAGACAGGAGCAATCAGCCCCAGCATTTT.

The V gene is TRBV9, the J gene TRBJ1-2; 7 bases align to TRBD1. CDR1 and CDR2 (germline): SGDLS, YYNGEE. This CDR3 contains 17 residues. V lost 1 base and J lost 7; bases outside the gene matches: 16. The chain's CDR3 is CASSVSPIDREEVGYTF. CDR3 DNA sequence: TGTGCCAGCAGCGTATCCCCGATCGACAGGGAAGAAGTTGGCTACACCTTC.

V gene TRBV7-8 combines with J gene TRBJ2-7, with 12 bases matching TRBD2. The CDR3 loop spans 15 amino acids. Trimming took 5 bases from V and 6 from J; bases not matched to a gene: 8. Germline-derived CDR1 and CDR2 are SGHVS and FQNEAQ. CDR3 nucleotides: TGTGCCAGCAGCATGAGACTAGCGGGAGCAGGCGAGCAGTACTTC. It is translated as CASSMRLAGAGEQYF.

The V gene is TRBV5-1, the J gene TRBJ2-1, with D perhaps matching TRBD1 (5 bases). CDR1 and CDR2 from the germline V gene are SGHRS and YFSETQ. V was pared by 2 bases and J by 4 bases, with 10 bases between. This CDR3 has 14 amino acids. In nucleotides, the CDR3 is TGCGCCAGCAGCTTTGCCAGGGCTTACAATGAGCAGTTCTTC. This gives the protein CASSFARAYNEQFF.